A selection of T cell receptor beta chains follows, all from one sample in a study of T cells in tumors after PD-1 blockade. The table came from immunoSEQ multiplex PCR; TCRdb's copy has only in-frame clones and leaves some out. The sample lists some 43,000 clones; about 85% were seen once. Source: PBMCs, taken before anti-PD-1 treatment. Receptor source: a human donor with basal cell carcinoma. The CDR3 runs from the conserved cysteine through the conserved F or W. Fields, in order: D gene, clone size, V gene, J gene, CDR3 protein, CDR3 DNA. A D gene is named only where the DNA matches it firmly. The size entry is marked missing in some rows and otherwise reads once, few, many or a size class.

TRBD1,NA,TRBV2,TRBJ1-1,CASTVDRVNTEAFF,TGTGCCAGCACCGTGGACAGGGTAAACACTGAAGCTTTCTTT
TRBD2,NA,TRBV30,TRBJ2-1,CAWSGGTRGNNEQFF,TGTGCCTGGAGTGGGGGGACTAGAGGAAACAATGAGCAGTTCTTC
NA,NA,TRBV7-2,TRBJ1-6,CASSLGGLSPLHF,TGTGCCAGCAGCTTGGGGGGACTGTCACCCCTCCACTTT
TRBD1,NA,TRBV2,TRBJ1-1,CASRVDREYSEAFF,TGTGCCAGCAGGGTAGACAGGGAGTATAGTGAAGCTTTCTTT
NA,NA,TRBV6-5,TRBJ1-6,CASSRQNSPLHF,TGTGCCAGCAGCAGACAGAATTCACCCCTCCACTTT
NA,NA,TRBV7-9,TRBJ1-2,CASSPQGRDGNYGYTF,TGTGCCAGTAGCCCCCAGGGGCGAGATGGTAACTATGGCTACACCTTC
TRBD1,NA,TRBV30,TRBJ2-6,CAWSTGGTSSGANVLTF,TGTGCCTGGAGTACAGGGGGCACCAGCTCTGGGGCCAACGTCCTGACTTTC
TRBD1,NA,TRBV6-5,TRBJ2-1,CASQRDSSYNEQFF,TGTGCCAGTCAAAGGGACAGTTCATACAATGAGCAGTTCTTC
TRBD2,NA,TRBV5-6,TRBJ2-2,CASSFGLAGSGGELFF,TGTGCCAGCAGCTTCGGACTAGCGGGGAGTGGCGGGGAGCTGTTTTTT
TRBD1,NA,TRBV9,TRBJ2-2,CASSVAPLQGSTGELFF,TGTGCCAGCAGCGTAGCCCCGTTACAGGGGAGCACCGGGGAGCTGTTTTTT
TRBD1,NA,TRBV6-2/TRBV6-3,TRBJ2-1,CASSYSEGADEQFF,TGTGCCAGCAGTTACTCAGAGGGGGCCGATGAGCAGTTCTTC
NA,NA,TRBV2,TRBJ1-2,CASSRTAASNYGYTF,TGTGCCAGCAGTCGTACCGCTGCCTCTAACTATGGCTACACCTTC
NA,NA,TRBV2,TRBJ1-6,CASSKRNRDPSPLHF,TGTGCCAGCAGCAAAAGGAACAGGGACCCCTCACCCCTCCACTTT
TRBD1,NA,TRBV5-1,TRBJ2-7,CASSLESPGQGAYEQYF,TGCGCCAGCAGCTTGGAATCCCCGGGACAGGGGGCTTACGAGCAGTACTTC
TRBD2,NA,TRBV19,TRBJ2-1,CASSGTSVNEQFF,TGTGCCAGTAGTGGGACTAGCGTCAATGAGCAGTTCTTC
NA,NA,TRBV30,TRBJ2-7,CASQDRKKTYEQYF,TGTGCCTCTCAGGACAGAAAGAAAACCTACGAGCAGTACTTC
NA,few,TRBV4-2,TRBJ2-5,CASSQKGEPSETQYF,TGTGCCAGCAGCCAGAAAGGGGAGCCGTCAGAGACCCAGTACTTC
NA,once,TRBV30,TRBJ1-4,CAWSPPPGVEKLFF,TGTGCCTGGAGTCCCCCTCCAGGAGTTGAAAAACTGTTTTTT
TRBD1,NA,TRBV5-4,TRBJ1-3,CASSLAGGAGNTIYF,TGTGCCAGCAGCTTAGCAGGGGGCGCTGGAAACACCATATATTTT
NA,NA,TRBV21-1,TRBJ1-1,CASSKQGTEAFF,TGTGCCAGCAGCAAACAGGGGACTGAAGCTTTCTTT
NA,NA,TRBV19,TRBJ1-1,CASSRIGATEAFF,TGTGCCAGTAGTCGGATAGGGGCGACTGAAGCTTTCTTT
TRBD1,NA,TRBV6-1,TRBJ1-1,CASSGSQDRVKAEAFF,TGTGCCAGCAGTGGATCACAAGACAGGGTGAAGGCTGAAGCTTTCTTT
NA,NA,TRBV28,TRBJ1-5,CASSPPPGPQHF,TGTGCCAGCAGCCCCCCCCCGGGGCCCCAGCATTTT
NA,once,TRBV19,TRBJ1-2,CASSITGATGEKNGYTF,TGTGCCAGTAGTATTACGGGTGCCACGGGGGAAAAGAATGGCTACACCTTC
NA,few,TRBV4-1,TRBJ1-2,CASSQEQLNYGYTF,TGCGCCAGCAGCCAAGAACAGCTTAACTATGGCTACACCTTC
TRBD2,NA,TRBV24-1,TRBJ2-7,CATSPASGLLEQYF,TGTGCCACCAGTCCGGCTAGCGGCCTTCTCGAGCAGTACTTC
TRBD1,NA,TRBV11-1,TRBJ2-1,CASSTRQGNEQFF,TGTGCCAGCAGCACCCGACAGGGGAATGAGCAGTTCTTC
NA,NA,TRBV2,TRBJ2-1,CASRGGARGIRSYNEQFF,TGTGCCAGCAGAGGGGGGGCGAGGGGGATCAGATCCTACAATGAGCAGTTCTTC
NA,NA,TRBV3-1/TRBV3-2,TRBJ2-3,CASSQLSLLSDTQYF,TGTGCCAGCAGCCAACTTTCCCTCCTGTCAGATACGCAGTATTTT
NA,NA,TRBV27,TRBJ1-4,CASSLGAEVREKLFF,TGTGCCAGCAGTTTAGGGGCTGAGGTTCGGGAAAAACTGTTTTTT
NA,NA,TRBV4-1,TRBJ1-1,CASRIGGPGTEAFF,TGCGCCAGCAGGATCGGGGGTCCGGGCACTGAAGCTTTCTTT
TRBD1,NA,TRBV29-1,TRBJ2-1,CSVPGQGINEQFF,TGCAGCGTGCCGGGACAGGGGATCAATGAGCAGTTCTTC
NA,NA,TRBV10-3,TRBJ2-7,CAISESGSDYEQYF,TGTGCCATCAGTGAGTCAGGTTCGGACTACGAGCAGTACTTC